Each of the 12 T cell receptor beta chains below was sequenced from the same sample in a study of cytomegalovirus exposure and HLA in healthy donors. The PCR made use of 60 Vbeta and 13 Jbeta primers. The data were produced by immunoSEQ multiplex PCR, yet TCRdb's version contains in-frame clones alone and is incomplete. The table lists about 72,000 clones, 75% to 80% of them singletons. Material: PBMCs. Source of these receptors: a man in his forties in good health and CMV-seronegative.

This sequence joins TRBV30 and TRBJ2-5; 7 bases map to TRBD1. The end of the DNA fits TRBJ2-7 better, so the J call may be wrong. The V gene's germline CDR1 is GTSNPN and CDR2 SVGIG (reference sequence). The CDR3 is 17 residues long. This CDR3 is CAWSAPPPDRFFGEQYF. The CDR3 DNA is TGTGCCTGGAGTGCCCCCCCACCGGACAGGTTCTTCGGCGAGCAGTACTTC.

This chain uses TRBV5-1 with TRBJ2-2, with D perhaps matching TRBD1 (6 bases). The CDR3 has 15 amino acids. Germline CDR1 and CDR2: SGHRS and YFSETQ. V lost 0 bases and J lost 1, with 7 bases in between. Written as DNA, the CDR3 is TGCGCCAGCAGCTTGGGACAGGAGAACACCGGGGAGCTGTTTTTT. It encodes CASSLGQENTGELFF.

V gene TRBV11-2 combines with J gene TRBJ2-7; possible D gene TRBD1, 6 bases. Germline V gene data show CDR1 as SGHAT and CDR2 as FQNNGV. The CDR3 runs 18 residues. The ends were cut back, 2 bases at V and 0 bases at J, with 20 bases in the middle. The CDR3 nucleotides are TGTGCCAGCAGCTTAAATGTCTCTTCCCGGACAGTCTCCTACGAGCAGTACTTC. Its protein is CASSLNVSSRTVSYEQYF.

CDR3 sequence (DNA): TGCGCCAGCAGTGTTGACAGGGATTCACCCCTCCACTTT. Protein product: CASSVDRDSPLHF. The chain combines TRBV10-1 with TRBJ1-6, with TRBD1 matching over 7 bases. The CDR3 has 13 residues. Germline V gene sequence: CDR1 WNHNN, CDR2 SYGVQD (reference sequence). The V segment lost 4 bases and the J segment 8 bases; nucleotides outside the gene matches: 2.

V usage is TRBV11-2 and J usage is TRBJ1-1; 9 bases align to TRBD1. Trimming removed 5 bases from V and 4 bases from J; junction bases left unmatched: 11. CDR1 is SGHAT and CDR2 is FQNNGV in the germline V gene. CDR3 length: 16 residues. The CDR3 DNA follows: TGTGCCAGCAGCCCAGTAACAGGGGGCCGGGGCACTGAAGCTTTCTTT. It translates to CASSPVTGGRGTEAFF.

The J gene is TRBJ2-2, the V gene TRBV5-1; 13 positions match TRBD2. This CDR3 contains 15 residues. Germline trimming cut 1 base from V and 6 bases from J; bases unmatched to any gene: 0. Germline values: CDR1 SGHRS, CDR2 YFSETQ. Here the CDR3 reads CASSLTSGGAGELFF. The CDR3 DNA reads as TGCGCCAGCAGCTTGACTAGCGGGGGGGCCGGGGAGCTGTTTTTT. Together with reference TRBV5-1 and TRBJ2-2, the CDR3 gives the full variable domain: KAGVTQTPRYLIKTRGQQVTLSCSPISGHRSVSWYQQTPGQGLQFLFEYFSETQRNKGNFPGRFSGRQFSNSRSEMNVSTLELGDSALYLCASSLTSGGAGELFFGEGSRLTVL.

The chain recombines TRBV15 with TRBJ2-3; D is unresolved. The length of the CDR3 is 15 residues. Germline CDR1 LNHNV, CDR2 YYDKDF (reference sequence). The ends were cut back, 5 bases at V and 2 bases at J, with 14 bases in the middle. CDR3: CATSVGGQFTDTQYF. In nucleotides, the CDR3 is TGTGCCACCAGCGTCGGTGGGCAATTCACAGATACGCAGTATTTT.

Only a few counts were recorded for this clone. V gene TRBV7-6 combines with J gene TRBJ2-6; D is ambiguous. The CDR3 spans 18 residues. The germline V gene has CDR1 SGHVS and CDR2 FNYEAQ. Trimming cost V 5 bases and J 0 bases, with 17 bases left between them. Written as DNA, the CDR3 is TGTGCCAGCAGCCCCAATTGGGTAGCACGCTCTGGGGCCAACGTCCTGACTTTC. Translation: CASSPNWVARSGANVLTF.

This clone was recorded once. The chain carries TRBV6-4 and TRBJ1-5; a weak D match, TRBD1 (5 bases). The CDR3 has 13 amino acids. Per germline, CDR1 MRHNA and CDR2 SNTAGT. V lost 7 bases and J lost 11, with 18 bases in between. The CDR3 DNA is TGTGCCAGCACCCCGACAGAGACCCGAGCCCAGCATTTT. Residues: CASTPTETRAQHF.

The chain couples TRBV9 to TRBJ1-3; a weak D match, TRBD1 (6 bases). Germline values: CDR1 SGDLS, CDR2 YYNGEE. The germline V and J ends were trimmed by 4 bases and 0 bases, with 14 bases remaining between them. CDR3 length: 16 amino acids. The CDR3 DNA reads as TGTGCCAGCAGCTTGACAGGATTGAACTCTGGAAACACCATATATTTT. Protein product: CASSLTGLNSGNTIYF.

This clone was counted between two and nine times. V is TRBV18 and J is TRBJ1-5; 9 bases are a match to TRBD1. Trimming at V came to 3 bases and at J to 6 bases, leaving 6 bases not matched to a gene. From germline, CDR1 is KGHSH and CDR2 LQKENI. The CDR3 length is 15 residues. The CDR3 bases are TGTGCCAGCTCACCGTCAACAGGGGGCCCTCAGCCCCAGCATTTT. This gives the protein CASSPSTGGPQPQHF.

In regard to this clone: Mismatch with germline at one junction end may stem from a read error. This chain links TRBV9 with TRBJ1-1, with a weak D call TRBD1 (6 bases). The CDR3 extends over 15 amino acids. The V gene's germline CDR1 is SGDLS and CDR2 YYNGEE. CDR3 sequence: CPSTITGSMNTEAFF. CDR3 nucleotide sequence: TGTCCCAGCACTATTACAGGGTCCATGAACACTGAAGCTTTCTTT.